Listed below are T cell receptor beta chains from one sample, sequenced in a study of early T cells in non-severe SARS-CoV-2 infection. In TCRdb, the 5' RACE reads were re-called with MiXCR into one record per CDR3 protein. Here the sample spans 100,000 to 150,000 distinct CDR3 sequences, about 15% being singletons. The sequenced sample consisted of whole blood. These TCRs come from an adult who was a healthcare worker with PCR-confirmed SARS-CoV-2 infection or an uninfected control (not recorded which). The CDR3 runs from the conserved cysteine through the conserved F or W. The D gene is left open where the match is weak. Clone size is shown for a subset of rows, as once, few, many or a class of expanded clone.

clone size: -; D gene: TRBD2; V gene: TRBV7-8; J gene: TRBJ2-5; CDR3 protein: CASSLALAGKETQYF; CDR3 DNA: TGTGCCAGCAGCTTAGCACTAGCGGGGAAAGAGACCCAGTACTTC
clone size: -; D gene: -; V gene: TRBV7-9; J gene: TRBJ1-2; CDR3 protein: CASSSIYPYGYTF; CDR3 DNA: TGTGCCAGCAGTTCAATCTACCCCTATGGCTACACCTTC
clone size: few; D gene: -; V gene: TRBV10-3; J gene: TRBJ1-1; CDR3 protein: CASAIRVNTEAFF; CDR3 DNA: TGTGCCTCAGCAATTAGGGTGAACACTGAAGCTTTCTTT
clone size: many; D gene: TRBD1; V gene: TRBV6-2/TRBV6-3; J gene: TRBJ2-7; CDR3 protein: CASSYSIGTGGMYEQYF; CDR3 DNA: TGTGCCAGCAGTTACTCGATCGGGACAGGGGGTATGTACGAGCAGTACTTC
clone size: few; D gene: -; V gene: TRBV6-5; J gene: TRBJ1-5; CDR3 protein: CASSPRGINQPQHF; CDR3 DNA: TGTGCCAGCAGCCCTCGGGGGATCAATCAGCCCCAGCATTTT
clone size: -; D gene: -; V gene: TRBV6-1; J gene: TRBJ2-7; CDR3 protein: CARRSAASYEQYF; CDR3 DNA: TGTGCCAGAAGATCGGCTGCCTCCTACGAGCAGTACTTC
clone size: few; D gene: -; V gene: TRBV2; J gene: TRBJ2-1; CDR3 protein: CASSGRRGTYNEQFF; CDR3 DNA: TGTGCCAGCAGTGGACGACGGGGGACCTACAATGAGCAGTTCTTC
clone size: -; D gene: -; V gene: TRBV12-3/TRBV12-4; J gene: TRBJ1-2; CDR3 protein: CASSLGFDLGDGYTF; CDR3 DNA: TGTGCCAGCAGTTTAGGGTTCGATTTAGGGGATGGCTACACCTTC
clone size: few; D gene: -; V gene: TRBV7-9; J gene: TRBJ2-7; CDR3 protein: CASSLGGKTGKPSYEQYF; CDR3 DNA: TGTGCCAGCAGCCTAGGGGGGAAGACAGGGAAGCCCTCCTACGAGCAGTACTTC
clone size: few; D gene: -; V gene: TRBV10-3; J gene: TRBJ1-2; CDR3 protein: CAIGTGREGGYTF; CDR3 DNA: TGTGCCATCGGTACAGGGAGAGAAGGCGGCTACACCTTC
clone size: many; D gene: -; V gene: TRBV29-1; J gene: TRBJ2-1; CDR3 protein: CSVEGTTYNEQFF; CDR3 DNA: TGCAGCGTTGAGGGGACAACCTACAATGAGCAGTTCTTC
clone size: few; D gene: -; V gene: TRBV7-8; J gene: TRBJ1-2; CDR3 protein: CASSLGSFANYGYTF; CDR3 DNA: TGTGCCAGCAGCTTAGGTAGCTTTGCTAACTATGGCTACACCTTC
clone size: -; D gene: TRBD1; V gene: TRBV7-3; J gene: TRBJ1-6; CDR3 protein: CASSKTGGSAYNSPLHF; CDR3 DNA: TGTGCCAGCAGTAAAACAGGGGGCAGCGCCTATAATTCACCCCTCCACTTT
clone size: few; D gene: TRBD1; V gene: TRBV7-9; J gene: TRBJ2-5; CDR3 protein: CASSSIGQGRETQYF; CDR3 DNA: TGTGCCAGCAGCTCAATCGGACAGGGACGAGAGACCCAGTACTTC
clone size: many; D gene: -; V gene: TRBV20-1; J gene: TRBJ2-3; CDR3 protein: CSAFVGTGTDTQYF; CDR3 DNA: TGCAGTGCCTTCGTCGGGACTGGCACAGATACGCAGTATTTT
clone size: -; D gene: TRBD1; V gene: TRBV28; J gene: TRBJ2-3; CDR3 protein: CASSGTGRTDTQYF; CDR3 DNA: TGTGCCAGCAGTGGGACAGGGCGCACAGATACGCAGTATTTT
clone size: few; D gene: -; V gene: TRBV7-7; J gene: TRBJ2-1; CDR3 protein: CASSPWGQGNEQFF; CDR3 DNA: TGTGCCAGCAGTCCATGGGGGCAGGGGAATGAGCAGTTCTTC
clone size: few; D gene: -; V gene: TRBV29-1; J gene: TRBJ2-3; CDR3 protein: CSVAGFTDTQYF; CDR3 DNA: TGCAGCGTTGCAGGGTTCACAGATACGCAGTATTTT
clone size: -; D gene: TRBD1; V gene: TRBV7-3; J gene: TRBJ1-4; CDR3 protein: CASSLGDSEKLFF; CDR3 DNA: TGTGCCAGCAGCTTAGGGGACAGTGAAAAACTGTTTTTT
clone size: -; D gene: -; V gene: TRBV5-1; J gene: TRBJ1-2; CDR3 protein: CASSFSDANYGYTF; CDR3 DNA: TGCGCCAGCAGCTTTTCAGACGCTAACTATGGCTACACCTTC
clone size: -; D gene: TRBD2; V gene: TRBV20-1; J gene: TRBJ2-3; CDR3 protein: CSASEPGLGIYTQYF; CDR3 DNA: TGCAGTGCTAGTGAACCGGGACTAGGCATCTATACGCAGTATTTT
clone size: few; D gene: TRBD2; V gene: TRBV5-1; J gene: TRBJ2-1; CDR3 protein: CASSFSGAPANEQFF; CDR3 DNA: TGCGCCAGCAGCTTTAGCGGGGCCCCTGCCAATGAGCAGTTCTTC
clone size: -; D gene: TRBD2; V gene: TRBV7-2; J gene: TRBJ2-1; CDR3 protein: CACSLIAGGDFNEQFF; CDR3 DNA: TGTGCCTGCAGCTTAATAGCGGGGGGTGACTTCAATGAGCAGTTCTTC
clone size: many; D gene: -; V gene: TRBV4-1; J gene: TRBJ2-7; CDR3 protein: CASSLSPSQDYEQYF; CDR3 DNA: TGCGCCAGCAGCCTTTCCCCATCACAGGACTACGAGCAGTACTTC
clone size: many; D gene: -; V gene: TRBV27; J gene: TRBJ1-1; CDR3 protein: CASSDNYWGSTEAFF; CDR3 DNA: TGTGCCAGCAGTGATAATTATTGGGGCAGCACTGAAGCTTTCTTT
clone size: -; D gene: -; V gene: TRBV7-2; J gene: TRBJ1-1; CDR3 protein: CASSLGLSGAWNTEAFF; CDR3 DNA: TGTGCCAGCAGCTTGGGGTTATCCGGGGCCTGGAACACTGAAGCTTTCTTT
clone size: few; D gene: -; V gene: TRBV30; J gene: TRBJ2-3; CDR3 protein: CAWSVTYTDTQYF; CDR3 DNA: TGTGCCTGGAGTGTGACCTACACAGATACGCAGTATTTT
clone size: -; D gene: -; V gene: TRBV30; J gene: TRBJ2-7; CDR3 protein: CAWSRHRGEQYF; CDR3 DNA: TGTGCCTGGAGTCGACACCGAGGCGAGCAGTACTTC
clone size: many; D gene: -; V gene: TRBV11-3; J gene: TRBJ2-4; CDR3 protein: CASSKGGPGEKNIQYF; CDR3 DNA: TGTGCCAGCAGCAAAGGGGGTCCAGGGGAGAAAAACATTCAGTACTTC
clone size: -; D gene: -; V gene: TRBV28; J gene: TRBJ2-6; CDR3 protein: CASSLKTAGANVLTF; CDR3 DNA: TGTGCCAGCAGTTTAAAGACAGCTGGGGCCAACGTCCTGACTTTC
clone size: -; D gene: TRBD1; V gene: TRBV5-1; J gene: TRBJ1-1; CDR3 protein: CASTEGGLGTEAFF; CDR3 DNA: TGCGCCAGCACTGAAGGGGGCTTGGGCACTGAAGCTTTCTTT
clone size: many; D gene: -; V gene: TRBV9; J gene: TRBJ2-1; CDR3 protein: CASSVGLVDEQFF; CDR3 DNA: TGTGCCAGCAGCGTAGGGCTGGTGGATGAGCAGTTCTTC
clone size: -; D gene: -; V gene: TRBV20-1; J gene: TRBJ2-3; CDR3 protein: CSAHGWVFGTDTQYF; CDR3 DNA: TGCAGTGCTCATGGTTGGGTATTCGGCACAGATACGCAGTATTTT
clone size: -; D gene: -; V gene: TRBV11-1; J gene: TRBJ2-1; CDR3 protein: CASAGSNEQFF; CDR3 DNA: TGTGCCAGCGCCGGGTCCAATGAGCAGTTCTTC
clone size: few; D gene: -; V gene: TRBV29-1; J gene: TRBJ1-3; CDR3 protein: CSVSSGTVATGNTIYF; CDR3 DNA: TGCAGCGTTTCCTCCGGGACGGTGGCCACTGGAAACACCATATATTTT
clone size: many; D gene: TRBD1; V gene: TRBV18; J gene: TRBJ1-1; CDR3 protein: CASSPPGTANTEAFF; CDR3 DNA: TGTGCCAGCTCACCACCGGGGACAGCGAACACTGAAGCTTTCTTT
clone size: -; D gene: -; V gene: TRBV13; J gene: TRBJ1-3; CDR3 protein: CASSFNGRRDYSGNTIYF; CDR3 DNA: TGTGCCAGCAGCTTTAACGGACGGCGCGACTACTCTGGAAACACCATATATTTT
clone size: few; D gene: -; V gene: TRBV5-1; J gene: TRBJ1-1; CDR3 protein: CASTWGGTNTEAFF; CDR3 DNA: TGCGCCAGCACATGGGGGGGTACGAACACTGAAGCTTTCTTT
clone size: -; D gene: TRBD2; V gene: TRBV12-5; J gene: TRBJ2-7; CDR3 protein: CASGPSGTSYEQYF; CDR3 DNA: TGTGCTAGTGGTCCTAGCGGTACGTCCTACGAGCAGTACTTC
clone size: -; D gene: -; V gene: TRBV29-1; J gene: TRBJ1-4; CDR3 protein: CSVPSEEKLFF; CDR3 DNA: TGCAGCGTGCCGTCGGAGGAAAAACTGTTTTTT
clone size: many; D gene: -; V gene: TRBV6-1; J gene: TRBJ1-1; CDR3 protein: CASSERGGDWSFF; CDR3 DNA: TGTGCCAGCAGTGAAAGAGGGGGTGATTGGTCTTTCTTT
clone size: -; D gene: -; V gene: TRBV6-1; J gene: TRBJ1-1; CDR3 protein: CASRLGVTEAFF; CDR3 DNA: TGTGCCAGCAGGCTGGGGGTAACTGAAGCTTTCTTT
clone size: -; D gene: TRBD1; V gene: TRBV11-2; J gene: TRBJ2-5; CDR3 protein: CASSQGTGGGQTQYF; CDR3 DNA: TGTGCCAGCAGCCAGGGGACAGGGGGAGGGCAGACCCAGTACTTC
clone size: -; D gene: -; V gene: TRBV5-1; J gene: TRBJ2-5; CDR3 protein: CASSLGLERALRETQYF; CDR3 DNA: TGCGCCAGCAGCTTGGGGCTTGAGCGGGCCCTACGTGAGACCCAGTACTTC
clone size: few; D gene: -; V gene: TRBV20-1; J gene: TRBJ2-3; CDR3 protein: CSARRTTTSTDTQYF; CDR3 DNA: TGCAGTGCTAGACGGACTACCACTAGCACAGATACGCAGTATTTT
clone size: few; D gene: -; V gene: TRBV24-1; J gene: TRBJ1-2; CDR3 protein: CATSDNTGLDGYTF; CDR3 DNA: TGTGCCACCAGTGACAACACAGGGTTGGATGGCTACACCTTC
clone size: many; D gene: -; V gene: TRBV7-9; J gene: TRBJ1-6; CDR3 protein: CASSFPQGSDPIYSPLHF; CDR3 DNA: TGTGCCAGCAGCTTTCCCCAGGGCAGCGACCCGATCTATTCACCCCTCCACTTT
clone size: -; D gene: TRBD1; V gene: TRBV18; J gene: TRBJ2-1; CDR3 protein: CASSPYTGDNYNEQFF; CDR3 DNA: TGTGCCAGCTCACCATATACAGGGGATAACTACAATGAGCAGTTCTTC
clone size: few; D gene: -; V gene: TRBV6-6; J gene: TRBJ1-1; CDR3 protein: CASSSTRTTEAFF; CDR3 DNA: TGTGCCAGCAGTTCTACACGGACCACTGAAGCTTTCTTT
clone size: -; D gene: -; V gene: TRBV3-1; J gene: TRBJ2-2; CDR3 protein: CASSPRDSGELFF; CDR3 DNA: TGTGCCAGCAGCCCTCGGGATAGCGGGGAGCTGTTTTTT
clone size: few; D gene: -; V gene: TRBV7-9; J gene: TRBJ1-1; CDR3 protein: CASSPPTARTEAFF; CDR3 DNA: TGTGCCAGCAGCCCCCCGACGGCCAGAACTGAAGCTTTCTTT
clone size: -; D gene: TRBD2; V gene: TRBV2; J gene: TRBJ2-1; CDR3 protein: CASLGLAGPNEQFF; CDR3 DNA: TGTGCCAGCTTGGGACTAGCGGGGCCCAATGAGCAGTTCTTC
clone size: few; D gene: TRBD1; V gene: TRBV10-3; J gene: TRBJ2-5; CDR3 protein: CAIRGTEETQYF; CDR3 DNA: TGTGCCATCAGGGGGACAGAAGAGACCCAGTACTTC
clone size: -; D gene: TRBD2; V gene: TRBV5-4; J gene: TRBJ2-7; CDR3 protein: CASSSHSRVAGEQYF; CDR3 DNA: TGTGCCAGCAGCTCCCACTCACGGGTAGCGGGGGAGCAGTACTTC
clone size: -; D gene: TRBD2; V gene: TRBV7-3; J gene: TRBJ2-2; CDR3 protein: CASSLPSGGLNTGELFF; CDR3 DNA: TGTGCCAGCAGCTTACCTAGCGGGGGCCTAAACACCGGGGAGCTGTTTTTT